This T cell receptor (beta chain) was recovered during a study of CD8+CD57+ T cells in acquired aplastic anemia (dated by TCRdb to 2016 to 2019). Background on the whole study: DNA extracted from sorted CD4+ and CD8+ cells had a mean of about 3.3 ug, with a range of roughly 0.18 to 27.4 ug. CD8+CD57+ expansion was defined as a frequency above the mean frequency observed in healthy subjects. What the work shows at the level of the full study, not this receptor alone: Over 25 CD8+ CDR3 sequences were found in both patients and controls but appeared to be highly expressed in patients and within the immunodominant clones of the patients. CD8+ Simpson's diversity did not differ significantly between patients and healthy controls (P=0.060).

Relative to germline, V is 5 bases shorter and J is 9 bases shorter, with 10 bases between their ends. The germline V gene yields SGHTA for CDR1 and FQGNSA for CDR2. The CDR3 spans 11 residues, from the cysteine through the phenylalanine. The CDR3 DNA has 33 bases and is translated from base 1. A remark on this clonotype: Its antigen is currently not known. No clone much larger than this one lies a single base away; base qualities are absent.

Flow cytometry had shown CD8+CD57+ cell expansion in the patients selected for sequencing. Every patient had a diagnosis of severe acquired aplastic anemia based on International Study of Aplastic Anemia and Agranulocytosis and Camitta criteria. Patients had received no therapy at the time of blood sampling. In this study, sorted CD4+ and CD8+ T cells from the blood of healthy subjects and of severe aplastic anemia patients had their TCR repertoires deep-sequenced. In the USA, patient enrollment took place under clinicaltrials.gov protocols 00001620, 01623167, 00001397, 00071045, 00081523 and 00961064. Ficoll-Paque density gradient centrifugation was used to isolate peripheral blood mononuclear cells. CD4+ and CD8+ T cells were sorted by FACS or magnetic beads before DNA extraction. Genomic DNA was used as template for profiling of TCR beta VDJ combinations and CDR3 sequences. An Illumina HiSeq 2000 was used for TCR repertoire sequencing. The original methods were these. Repertoire assessment relied on Simpson's diversity index, CDR3 size and DJ length profiles, and TRBV/TRBJ rearrangement plots. Whichever DNA sequence was most abundant in the deep sequencing data was defined as the immunodominant clone. CDR3 amino acid sequences were screened for sharing across subjects and compared with published repertoires and the VDJdb database. The public reads were quality trimmed at Q25 with fastp and then assembled into clones with MiXCR by TCRdb, keeping productive beta chains. Rows matching on CDR3 protein sequence are summarized as one entry with the most common DNA and genes. TCRdb, rather than the study authors, made the V and J calls. The sample table records about 180,000 distinct CDR3 sequences; about half of these occur just once. The ten top clones hold roughly 13% of the sample.

Rearrangement joined TRBV7-2 to TRBJ2-5; the D gene remains uncertain. Material: sorted CD4+, CD8+, or CD8+CD57+ T cells (not recorded which) from PBMCs. This clonotype originated in a human donor with aplastic anemia. The nucleotide sequence is TGTGCCAGCAGCCCAGCTGAGGCCCAGTACTTC. This encodes CASSPAEAQYF.